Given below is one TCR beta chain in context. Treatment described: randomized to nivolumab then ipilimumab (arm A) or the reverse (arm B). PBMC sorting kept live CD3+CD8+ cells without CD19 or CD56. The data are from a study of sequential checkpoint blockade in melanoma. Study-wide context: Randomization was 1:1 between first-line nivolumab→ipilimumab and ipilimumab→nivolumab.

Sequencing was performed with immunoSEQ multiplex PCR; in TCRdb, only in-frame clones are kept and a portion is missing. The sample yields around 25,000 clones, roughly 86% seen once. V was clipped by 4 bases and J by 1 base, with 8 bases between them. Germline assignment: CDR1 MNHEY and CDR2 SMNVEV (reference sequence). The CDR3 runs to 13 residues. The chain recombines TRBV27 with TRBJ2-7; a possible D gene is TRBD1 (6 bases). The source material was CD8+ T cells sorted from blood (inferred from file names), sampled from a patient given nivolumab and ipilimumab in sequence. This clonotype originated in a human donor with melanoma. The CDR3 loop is CASSSDRSYEQYF. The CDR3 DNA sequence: TGTGCCAGCAGTTCCGACAGGTCCTACGAGCAGTACTTC.